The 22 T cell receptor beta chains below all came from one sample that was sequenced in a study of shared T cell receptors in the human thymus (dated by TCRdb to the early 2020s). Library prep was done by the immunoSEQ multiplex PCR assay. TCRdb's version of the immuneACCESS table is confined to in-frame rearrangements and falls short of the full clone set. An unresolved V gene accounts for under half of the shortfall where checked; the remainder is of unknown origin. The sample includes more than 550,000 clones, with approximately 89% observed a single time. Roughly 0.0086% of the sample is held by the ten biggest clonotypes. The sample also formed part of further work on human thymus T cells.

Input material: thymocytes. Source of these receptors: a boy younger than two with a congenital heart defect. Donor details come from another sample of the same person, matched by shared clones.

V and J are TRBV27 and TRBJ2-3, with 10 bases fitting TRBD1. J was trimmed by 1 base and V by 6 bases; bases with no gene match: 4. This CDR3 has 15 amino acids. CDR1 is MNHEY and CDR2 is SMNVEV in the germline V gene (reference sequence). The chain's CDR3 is CASSRQGARTDTQYF. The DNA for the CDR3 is TGTGCCAGCAGCCGACAGGGGGCGCGCACAGATACGCAGTATTTT.

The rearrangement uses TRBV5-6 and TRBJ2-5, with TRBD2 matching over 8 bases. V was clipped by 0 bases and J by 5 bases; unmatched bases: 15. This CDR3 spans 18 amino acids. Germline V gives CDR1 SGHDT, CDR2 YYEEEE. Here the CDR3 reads CASSLGRGRGAYRETQYF. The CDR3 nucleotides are TGTGCCAGCAGCTTGGGGAGAGGGCGGGGGGCCTATCGGGAGACCCAGTACTTC.

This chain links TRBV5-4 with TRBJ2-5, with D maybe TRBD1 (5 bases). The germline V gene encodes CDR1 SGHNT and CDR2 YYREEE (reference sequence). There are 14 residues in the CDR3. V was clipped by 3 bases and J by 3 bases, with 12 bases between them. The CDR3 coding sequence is TGTGCCAGCAGCTGGGGCGGACGGAAAGAGACCCAGTACTTC. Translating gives CASSWGGRKETQYF.

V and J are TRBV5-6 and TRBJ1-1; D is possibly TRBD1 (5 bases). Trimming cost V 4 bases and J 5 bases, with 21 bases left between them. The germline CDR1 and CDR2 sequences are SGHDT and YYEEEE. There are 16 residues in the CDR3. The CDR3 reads CASSHSSKDIRTEAFF. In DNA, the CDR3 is TGTGCCAGCAGCCATTCAAGTAAGGACATAAGAACTGAAGCTTTCTTT.

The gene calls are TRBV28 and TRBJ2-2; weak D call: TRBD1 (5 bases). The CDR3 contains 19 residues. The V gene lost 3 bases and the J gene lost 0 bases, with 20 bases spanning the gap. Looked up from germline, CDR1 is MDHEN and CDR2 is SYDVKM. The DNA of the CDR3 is TGTGCCAGCAGTTTGCGCTTCACTCACAGGTCCGCGAACACCGGGGAGCTGTTTTTT. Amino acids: CASSLRFTHRSANTGELFF. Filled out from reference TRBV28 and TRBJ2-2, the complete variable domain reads DVKVTQSSRYLVKRTGEKVFLECVQDMDHENMFWYRQDPGLGLRLIYFSYDVKMKEKGDIPEGYSVSREKKERFSLILESASTNQTSMYLCASSLRFTHRSANTGELFFGEGSRLTVL.

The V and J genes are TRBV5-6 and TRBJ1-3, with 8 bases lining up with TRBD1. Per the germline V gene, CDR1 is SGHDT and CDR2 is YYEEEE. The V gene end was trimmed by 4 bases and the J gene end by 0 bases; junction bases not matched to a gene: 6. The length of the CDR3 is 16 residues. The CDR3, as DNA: TGTGCCAGCAGCCGACCCGGGACAGGCTCTGGAAACACCATATATTTT. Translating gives CASSRPGTGSGNTIYF.

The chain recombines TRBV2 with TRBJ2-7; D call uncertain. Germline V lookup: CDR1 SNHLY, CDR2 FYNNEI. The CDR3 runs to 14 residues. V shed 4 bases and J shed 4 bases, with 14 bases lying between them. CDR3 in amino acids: CASSGWQERYEQYF. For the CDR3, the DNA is TGTGCCAGCAGTGGATGGCAGGAACGGTACGAGCAGTACTTC.

The CDR3 protein is CASSLPSGTSSTDTQYF. The CDR3 bases are TGTGCCAGCAGCTTGCCTTCCGGGACTAGCAGCACAGATACGCAGTATTTT. The chain carries TRBV7-2 and TRBJ2-3, with TRBD2 matching 9 bases. Germline CDR1 SGHTA, CDR2 FQGNSA. J gave up 0 bases and V 3 bases, and 7 bases lay outside the gene matches. There are 17 residues in the CDR3.

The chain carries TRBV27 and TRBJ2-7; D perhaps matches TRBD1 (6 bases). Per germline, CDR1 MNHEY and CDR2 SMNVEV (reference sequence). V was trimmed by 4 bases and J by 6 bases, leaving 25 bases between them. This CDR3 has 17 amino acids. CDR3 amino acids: CASSSNPYRVPITEQYF. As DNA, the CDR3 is TGTGCCAGCAGTTCCAATCCTTACAGGGTGCCGATCACCGAGCAGTACTTC.

The CDR3 nucleotides read TGCAGCGCCTTGGGACAGAAGAACACTGAAGCTTTCTTT. Translation: CSALGQKNTEAFF. V is TRBV29-1 and J is TRBJ1-1; TRBD1 matches at 7 bases. Germline-derived CDR1 and CDR2 are SQVTM and ANQGSEA. J gave up 1 base and V 7 bases, and 6 bases lay outside the gene matches. This CDR3 is built from 13 residues. Using reference TRBV29-1 and TRBJ1-1 for the parts outside the CDR3, the full variable domain is SAVISQKPSRDICQRGTSLTIQCQVDSQVTMMFWYRQQPGQSLTLIATANQGSEATYESGFVIDKFPISRPNLTFSTLTVSNMSPEDSSIYLCSALGQKNTEAFFGQGTRLTVV.

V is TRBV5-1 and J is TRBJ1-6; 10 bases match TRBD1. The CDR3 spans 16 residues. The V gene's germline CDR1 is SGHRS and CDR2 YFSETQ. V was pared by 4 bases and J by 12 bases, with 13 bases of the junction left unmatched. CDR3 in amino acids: CASSPTRQGAPGPLHF. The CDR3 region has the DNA TGCGCCAGCAGCCCCACGCGACAGGGGGCCCCAGGACCCCTCCACTTT.

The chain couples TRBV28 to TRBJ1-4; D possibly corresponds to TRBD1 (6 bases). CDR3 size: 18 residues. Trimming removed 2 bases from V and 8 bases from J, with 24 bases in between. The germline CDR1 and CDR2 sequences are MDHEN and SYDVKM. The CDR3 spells CASSLQGSPHRVFEKLFF. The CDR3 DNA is TGTGCCAGCAGTTTACAGGGCTCGCCCCACAGGGTTTTCGAAAAACTGTTTTTT.

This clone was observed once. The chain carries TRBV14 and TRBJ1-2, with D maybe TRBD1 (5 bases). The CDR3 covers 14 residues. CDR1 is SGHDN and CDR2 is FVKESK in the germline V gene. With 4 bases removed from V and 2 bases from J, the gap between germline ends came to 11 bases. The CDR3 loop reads CASSRGVPNYGYTF. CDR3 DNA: TGTGCCAGCAGCCGGGGGGTCCCAAACTATGGCTACACCTTC.

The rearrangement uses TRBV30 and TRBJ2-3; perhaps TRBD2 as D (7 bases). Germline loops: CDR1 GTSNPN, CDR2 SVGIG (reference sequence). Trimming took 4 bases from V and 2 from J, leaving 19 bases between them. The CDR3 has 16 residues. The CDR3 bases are TGTGCCTGGATATCGCGGGGGCGGTACTACACAGATACGCAGTATTTT. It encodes CAWISRGRYYTDTQYF.

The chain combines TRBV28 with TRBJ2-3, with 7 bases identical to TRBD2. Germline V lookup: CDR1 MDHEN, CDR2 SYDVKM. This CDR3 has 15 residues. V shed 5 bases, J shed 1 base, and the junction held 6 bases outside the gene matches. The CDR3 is CASSAPSGGTDTQYF. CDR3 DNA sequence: TGTGCCAGCAGTGCCCCTAGCGGTGGCACAGATACGCAGTATTTT.

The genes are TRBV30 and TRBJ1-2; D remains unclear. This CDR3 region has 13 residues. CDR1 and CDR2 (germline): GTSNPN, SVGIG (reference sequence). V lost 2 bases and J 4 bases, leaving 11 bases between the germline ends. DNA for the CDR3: TGTGCCTGGAGTCTTTCAGTCATCTATGGCTACACCTTC. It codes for CAWSLSVIYGYTF.

Here the CDR3 DNA reads TGTGCCAGCAGCCCCGGGACAGGGGGCCTCAATGAGCAGTTCTTC. This codes for CASSPGTGGLNEQFF. The chain is built from TRBV2 and TRBJ2-1, with 12 bases fitting TRBD1. The CDR3 is 15 residues long. The V gene end was trimmed by 6 bases and the J gene end by 6 bases; junction bases not matched to a gene: 6. Germline V gene lookup returns CDR1 SNHLY and CDR2 FYNNEI. Full variable domain (remainder filled in from reference TRBV2 and TRBJ2-1): EPEVTQTPSHQVTQMGQEVILRCVPISNHLYFYWYRQILGQKVEFLVSFYNNEISEKSEIFDDQFSVERPDGSNFTLKIRSTKLEDSAMYFCASSPGTGGLNEQFFGPGTRLTVL.

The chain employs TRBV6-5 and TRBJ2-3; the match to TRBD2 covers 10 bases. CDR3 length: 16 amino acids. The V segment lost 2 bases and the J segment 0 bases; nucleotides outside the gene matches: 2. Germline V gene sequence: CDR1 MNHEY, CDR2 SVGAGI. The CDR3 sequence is CASSYSGGDSTDTQYF. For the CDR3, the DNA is TGTGCCAGCAGTTACAGCGGGGGGGATAGCACAGATACGCAGTATTTT.

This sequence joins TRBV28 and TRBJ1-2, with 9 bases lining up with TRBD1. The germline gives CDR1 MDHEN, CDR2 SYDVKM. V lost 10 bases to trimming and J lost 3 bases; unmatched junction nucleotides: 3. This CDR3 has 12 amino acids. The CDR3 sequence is CATRDRDYGYTF. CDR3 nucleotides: TGTGCCACTCGGGACAGGGACTATGGCTACACCTTC.

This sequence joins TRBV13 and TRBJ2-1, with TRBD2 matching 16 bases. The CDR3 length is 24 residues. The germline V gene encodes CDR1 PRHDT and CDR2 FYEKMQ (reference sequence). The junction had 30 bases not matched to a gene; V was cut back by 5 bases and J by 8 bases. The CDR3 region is CASSKRAVTLVPGLAGGGLDEQFF. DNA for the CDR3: TGTGCCAGCAGCAAGCGGGCGGTTACCCTAGTACCGGGACTAGCGGGAGGGGGTCTTGATGAGCAGTTCTTC.

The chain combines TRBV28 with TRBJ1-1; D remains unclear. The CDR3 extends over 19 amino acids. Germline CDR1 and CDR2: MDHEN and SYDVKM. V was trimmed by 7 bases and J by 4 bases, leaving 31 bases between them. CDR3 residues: CASTGGSVVRFGPTTEAFF. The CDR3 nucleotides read TGTGCCAGCACGGGCGGGTCCGTCGTGCGATTTGGGCCGACCACTGAAGCTTTCTTT.

The CDR3 coding sequence is TGTGCCAGCAGACCCCGACTAGCGGGGTACCTTAGCGGGGAGCTGTTTTTT. It yields the protein CASRPRLAGYLSGELFF. The chain employs TRBV11-2 and TRBJ2-2; 11 bases match TRBD2. V lost 6 bases and J lost 7; bases outside the gene matches: 13. The CDR3 spans 17 residues. Germline CDR1 SGHAT, CDR2 FQNNGV.